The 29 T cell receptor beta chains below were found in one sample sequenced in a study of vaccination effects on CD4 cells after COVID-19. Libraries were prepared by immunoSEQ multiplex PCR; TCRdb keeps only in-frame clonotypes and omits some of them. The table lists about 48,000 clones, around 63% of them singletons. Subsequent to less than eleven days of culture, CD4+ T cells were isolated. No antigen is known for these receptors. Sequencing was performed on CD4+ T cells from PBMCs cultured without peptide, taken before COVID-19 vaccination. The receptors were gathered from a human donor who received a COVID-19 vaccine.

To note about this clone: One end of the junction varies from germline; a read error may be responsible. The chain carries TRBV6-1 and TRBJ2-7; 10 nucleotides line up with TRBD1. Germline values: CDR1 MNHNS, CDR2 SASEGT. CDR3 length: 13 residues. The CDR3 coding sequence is TGTGCCAGCAGTGAAGGGGGACAGGGGCATATGAACTTC. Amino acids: CASSEGGQGHMNF.

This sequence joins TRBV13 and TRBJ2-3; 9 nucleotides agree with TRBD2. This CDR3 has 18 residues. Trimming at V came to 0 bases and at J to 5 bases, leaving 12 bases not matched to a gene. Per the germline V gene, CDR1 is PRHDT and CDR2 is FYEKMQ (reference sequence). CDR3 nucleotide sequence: TGTGCCAGCAGCTTAGGCCGTAATAGCGGGAGAGCGGTAGATACGCAGTATTTT. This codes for CASSLGRNSGRAVDTQYF.

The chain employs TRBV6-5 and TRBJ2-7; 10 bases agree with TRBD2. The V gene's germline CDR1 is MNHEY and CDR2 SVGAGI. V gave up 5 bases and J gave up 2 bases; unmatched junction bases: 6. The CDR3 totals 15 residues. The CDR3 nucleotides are TGTGCCAGCAGTCTAGCGGGGGCCGGAACCTACGAGCAGTACTTC. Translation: CASSLAGAGTYEQYF.

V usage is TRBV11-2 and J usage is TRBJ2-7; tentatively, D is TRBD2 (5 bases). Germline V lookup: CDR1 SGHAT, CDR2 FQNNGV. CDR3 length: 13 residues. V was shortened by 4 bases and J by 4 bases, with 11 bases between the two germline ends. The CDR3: CASSSRTGYEQYF. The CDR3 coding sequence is TGTGCCAGCAGCTCCCGGACGGGGTACGAGCAGTACTTC.

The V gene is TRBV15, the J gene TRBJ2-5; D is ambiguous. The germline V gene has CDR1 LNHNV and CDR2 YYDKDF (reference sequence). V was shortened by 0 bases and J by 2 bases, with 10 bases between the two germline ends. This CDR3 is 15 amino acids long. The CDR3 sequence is CATSRDASFQETQYF. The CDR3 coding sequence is TGTGCCACCAGCAGAGATGCGAGCTTTCAAGAGACCCAGTACTTC.

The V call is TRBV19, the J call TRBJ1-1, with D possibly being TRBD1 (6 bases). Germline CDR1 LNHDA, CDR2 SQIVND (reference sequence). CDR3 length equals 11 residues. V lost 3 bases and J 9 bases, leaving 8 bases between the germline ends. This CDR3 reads CASSIRGQAFF. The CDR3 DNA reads TGTGCCAGTAGTATTCGGGGGCAAGCTTTCTTT.

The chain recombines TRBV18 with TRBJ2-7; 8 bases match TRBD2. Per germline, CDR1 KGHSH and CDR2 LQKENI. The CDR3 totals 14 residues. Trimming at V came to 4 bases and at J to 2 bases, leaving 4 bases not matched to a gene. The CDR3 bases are TGTGCCAGCTCACAAGGCGGGGGGCCCTACGAGCAGTACTTC. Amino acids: CASSQGGGPYEQYF.

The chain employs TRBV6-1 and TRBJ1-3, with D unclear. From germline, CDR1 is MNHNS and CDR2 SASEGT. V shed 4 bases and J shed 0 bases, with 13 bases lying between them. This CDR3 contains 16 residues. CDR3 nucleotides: TGTGCCAGCAGTGGGGCACGTTTTGACTCTGGAAACACCATATATTTT. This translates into CASSGARFDSGNTIYF.

The CDR3 reads CASSQGRLAYEQYF. The DNA for the CDR3 is TGTGCCAGCAGCCAAGGGCGGCTAGCCTACGAGCAGTACTTC. This chain links TRBV3-1 (or the pseudogene TRBV3-2) with TRBJ2-7, with no clear D. The CDR3 is 14 amino acids. V dropped 1 base and J dropped 2 bases, with 9 bases sitting between them. Germline loops: CDR1 LGHDT, CDR2 YNNKEL (reference sequence).

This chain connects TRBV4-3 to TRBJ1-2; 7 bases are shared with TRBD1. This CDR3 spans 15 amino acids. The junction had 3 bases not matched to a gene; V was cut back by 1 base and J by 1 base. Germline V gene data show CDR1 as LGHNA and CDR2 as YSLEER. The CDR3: CASSQAHRGNYGYTF. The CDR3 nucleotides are TGCGCCAGCAGCCAAGCGCACAGGGGTAACTATGGCTACACCTTC.

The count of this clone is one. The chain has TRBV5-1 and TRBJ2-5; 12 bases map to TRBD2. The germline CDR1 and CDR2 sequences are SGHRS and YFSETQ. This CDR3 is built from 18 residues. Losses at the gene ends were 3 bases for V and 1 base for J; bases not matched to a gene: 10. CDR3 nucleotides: TGCGCCAGCAGCTCGTCGGGACTAGCGGGTCGGGTCCAAGAGACCCAGTACTTC. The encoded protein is CASSSSGLAGRVQETQYF. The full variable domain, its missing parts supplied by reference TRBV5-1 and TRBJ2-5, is KAGVTQTPRYLIKTRGQQVTLSCSPISGHRSVSWYQQTPGQGLQFLFEYFSETQRNKGNFPGRFSGRQFSNSRSEMNVSTLELGDSALYLCASSSSGLAGRVQETQYFGPGTRLLVL.

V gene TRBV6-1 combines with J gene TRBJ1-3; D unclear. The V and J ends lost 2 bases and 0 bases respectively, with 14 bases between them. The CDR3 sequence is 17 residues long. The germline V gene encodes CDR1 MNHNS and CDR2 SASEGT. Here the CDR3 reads CASSEIEGGGSGNTIYF. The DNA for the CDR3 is TGTGCCAGCAGTGAAATTGAGGGAGGTGGCTCTGGAAACACCATATATTTT.

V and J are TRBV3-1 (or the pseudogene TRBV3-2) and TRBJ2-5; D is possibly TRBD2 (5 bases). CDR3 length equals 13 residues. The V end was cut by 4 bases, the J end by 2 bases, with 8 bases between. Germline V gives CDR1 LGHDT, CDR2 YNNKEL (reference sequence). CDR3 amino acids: CASSLRGQETQYF. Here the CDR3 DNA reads TGTGCCAGCAGCCTTCGGGGACAAGAGACCCAGTACTTC.

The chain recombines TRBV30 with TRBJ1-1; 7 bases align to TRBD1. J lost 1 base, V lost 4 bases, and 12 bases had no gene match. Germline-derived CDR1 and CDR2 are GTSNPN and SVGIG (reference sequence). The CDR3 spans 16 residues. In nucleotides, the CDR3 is TGTGCCTGGATGGGTTGGGAACAGGGGTGGAACACTGAAGCTTTCTTT. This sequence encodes CAWMGWEQGWNTEAFF.

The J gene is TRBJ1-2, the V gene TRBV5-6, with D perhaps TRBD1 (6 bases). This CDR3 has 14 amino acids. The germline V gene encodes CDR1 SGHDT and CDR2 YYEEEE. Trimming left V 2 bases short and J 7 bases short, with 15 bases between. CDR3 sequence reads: CASSLGQGYGGYTF. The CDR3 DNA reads TGTGCCAGCAGCTTAGGGCAGGGGTACGGTGGCTACACCTTC.

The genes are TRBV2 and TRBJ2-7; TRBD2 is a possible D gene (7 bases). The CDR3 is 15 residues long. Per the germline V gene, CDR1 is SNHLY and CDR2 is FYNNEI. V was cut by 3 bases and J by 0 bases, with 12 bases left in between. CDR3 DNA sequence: TGTGCCAGCAGTGAGCGGGGGCAGGTCTCCTACGAGCAGTACTTC. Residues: CASSERGQVSYEQYF. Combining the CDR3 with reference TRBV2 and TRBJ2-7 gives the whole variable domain EPEVTQTPSHQVTQMGQEVILRCVPISNHLYFYWYRQILGQKVEFLVSFYNNEISEKSEIFDDQFSVERPDGSNFTLKIRSTKLEDSAMYFCASSERGQVSYEQYFGPGTRLTVT.

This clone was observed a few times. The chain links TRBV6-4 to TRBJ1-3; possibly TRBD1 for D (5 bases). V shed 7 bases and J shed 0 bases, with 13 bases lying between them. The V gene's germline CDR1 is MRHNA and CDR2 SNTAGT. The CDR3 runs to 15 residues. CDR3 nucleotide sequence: TGTGCCAGCACCCAGGGACGGAACTCTGGAAACACCATATATTTT. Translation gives CASTQGRNSGNTIYF.

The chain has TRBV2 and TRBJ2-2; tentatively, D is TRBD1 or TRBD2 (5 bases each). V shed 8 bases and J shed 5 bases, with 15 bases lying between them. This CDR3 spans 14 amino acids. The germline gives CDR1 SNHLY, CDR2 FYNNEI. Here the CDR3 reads CASVGEGRTGELFF. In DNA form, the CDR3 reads TGTGCCAGCGTGGGAGAGGGACGGACCGGGGAGCTGTTTTTT.

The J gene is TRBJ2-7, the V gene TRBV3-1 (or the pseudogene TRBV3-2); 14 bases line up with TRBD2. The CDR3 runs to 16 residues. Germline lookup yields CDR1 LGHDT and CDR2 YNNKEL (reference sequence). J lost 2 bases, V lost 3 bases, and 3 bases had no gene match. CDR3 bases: TGTGCCAGCAGCCACGCGGGACTAGCGGGGGCCTACGAGCAGTACTTC. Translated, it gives CASSHAGLAGAYEQYF.

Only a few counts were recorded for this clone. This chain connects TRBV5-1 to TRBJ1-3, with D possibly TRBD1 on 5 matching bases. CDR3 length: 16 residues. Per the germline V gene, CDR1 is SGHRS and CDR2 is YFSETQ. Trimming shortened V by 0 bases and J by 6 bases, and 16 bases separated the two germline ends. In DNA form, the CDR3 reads TGCGCCAGCAGCTTGGAGGGCCTAGGGGTGGAAAACACCATATATTTT. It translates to CASSLEGLGVENTIYF.

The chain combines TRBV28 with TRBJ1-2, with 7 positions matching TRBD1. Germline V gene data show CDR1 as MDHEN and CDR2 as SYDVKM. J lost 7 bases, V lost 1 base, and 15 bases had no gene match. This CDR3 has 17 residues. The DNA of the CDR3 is TGTGCCAGCAGTTTATTAGGGACAGATTCCTTAACTGGTGGCTACACCTTC. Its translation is CASSLLGTDSLTGGYTF.

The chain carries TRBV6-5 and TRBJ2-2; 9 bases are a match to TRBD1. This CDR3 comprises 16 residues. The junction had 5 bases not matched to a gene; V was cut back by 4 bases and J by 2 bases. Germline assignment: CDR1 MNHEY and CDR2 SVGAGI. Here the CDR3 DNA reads TGTGCCAGCAGTTTCGAGGGACAGGGCAACACCGGGGAGCTGTTTTTT. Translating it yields CASSFEGQGNTGELFF.

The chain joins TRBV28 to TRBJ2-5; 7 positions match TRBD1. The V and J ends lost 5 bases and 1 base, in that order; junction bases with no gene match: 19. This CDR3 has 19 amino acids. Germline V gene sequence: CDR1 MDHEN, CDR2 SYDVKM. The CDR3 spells CASSLGTARQGGFQETQYF. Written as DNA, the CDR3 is TGTGCCAGCAGTCTAGGGACAGCCCGACAAGGGGGTTTCCAAGAGACCCAGTACTTC.

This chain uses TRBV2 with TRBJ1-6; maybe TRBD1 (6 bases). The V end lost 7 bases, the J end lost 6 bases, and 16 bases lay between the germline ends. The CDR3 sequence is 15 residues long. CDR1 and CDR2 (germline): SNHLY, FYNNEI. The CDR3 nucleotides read TGTGCCAGCATATCGGACGGACAGATTAATTCACCCCTCCACTTT. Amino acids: CASISDGQINSPLHF.

The CDR3: CASSSHPGIPNSPLHF. Here the CDR3 DNA reads TGTGCCAGCAGCTCCCACCCCGGCATCCCTAATTCACCCCTCCACTTT. The chain is built from TRBV7-6 and TRBJ1-6; D remains unclear. This CDR3 is built from 16 residues. Germline CDR1 reads SGHVS; CDR2 reads FNYEAQ. Trimming shortened V by 4 bases and J by 6 bases, and 16 bases separated the two germline ends.

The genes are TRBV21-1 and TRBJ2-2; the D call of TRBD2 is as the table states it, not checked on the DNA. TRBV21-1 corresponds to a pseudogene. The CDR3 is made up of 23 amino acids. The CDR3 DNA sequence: TGTGCCAGCAGCAAAACAGGGGGGCCCCGGGCTAGCGGGAGGGCCGTGCACACCGGGGAGCTGTTTTTT. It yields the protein CASSKTGGPRASGRAVHTGELFF.

For the CDR3, the DNA is TGTGCCAGCAGCCTTCGGACGCCGCCTCAAGAGACCCAGTACTTC. Encoded protein: CASSLRTPPQETQYF. The chain carries TRBV21-1 and TRBJ2-5. TRBV21-1 is a listed pseudogene. The CDR3 covers 15 residues.

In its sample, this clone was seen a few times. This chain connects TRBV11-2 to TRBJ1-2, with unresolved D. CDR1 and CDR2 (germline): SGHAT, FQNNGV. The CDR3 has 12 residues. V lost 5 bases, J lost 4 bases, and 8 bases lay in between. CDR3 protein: CASSQESYGYTF. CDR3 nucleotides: TGTGCCAGCAGCCAGGAATCCTATGGCTACACCTTC.

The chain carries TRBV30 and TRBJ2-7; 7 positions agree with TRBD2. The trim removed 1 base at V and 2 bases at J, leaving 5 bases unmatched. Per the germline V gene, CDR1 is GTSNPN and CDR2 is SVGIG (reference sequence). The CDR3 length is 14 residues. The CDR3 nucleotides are TGTGCCTGGAGTGGTAGCGGGCCTCCCTACGAGCAGTACTTC. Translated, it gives CAWSGSGPPYEQYF.